These 26 T cell receptor beta chains came from one sample sequenced in a study of human T cells and chemical hapten exposure. Each CDR3 protein gets one entry after TCRdb re-called the RACE reads with MiXCR. The profile shows 150,000 to 200,000 distinct CDR3 sequences, under 30% of them singletons. Time point in this sample: patch test 3, about 24 weeks after DPC sensitization. Treatment described: therapeutic diphenylcyclopropenone sensitization with weekly scalp DPC. This specimen was whole blood, taken in connection with sensitization to the hapten diphenylcyclopropenone (DPC). These receptor sequences come from a woman in her 40s with alopecia areata. Some clones in this sample may be carry-over from other donors' samples.

J is TRBJ2-3 and V is TRBV7-2; D gene unclear. V was pared by 4 bases and J by 4 bases, with 6 bases between. Germline CDR1 SGHTA, CDR2 FQGNSA. The CDR3 consists of 12 residues. DNA of the CDR3: TGTGCCAGCAGCTGGTCTGCAGATACGCAGTATTTT. Translating gives CASSWSADTQYF.

The J gene is TRBJ2-7, the V gene TRBV6-5; D might be TRBD2 (6 bases). From germline, CDR1 is MNHEY and CDR2 SVGAGI. There are 13 residues in the CDR3. V was pared by 4 bases and J by 6 bases, with 13 bases between. Here the CDR3 DNA reads TGTGCCAGCAGTTTATCTCTAGCGTTCGAGCAGTACTTC. It translates to CASSLSLAFEQYF.

J is TRBJ1-5 and V is TRBV27; TRBD1 might be the D (5 bases). The CDR3 length is 14 residues. Trimming stripped 4 bases from V and 7 bases from J, with 14 bases between. CDR1 and CDR2 from the germline V gene are MNHEY and SMNVEV (reference sequence). The CDR3 protein is CASSWDGVGQPQHF. The CDR3 DNA reads as TGTGCCAGCAGTTGGGACGGCGTAGGACAGCCCCAGCATTTT.

CDR3 coding DNA: TGTGCCAGCAGCCAGGCCGGGACAGGGAGCGACGAGCAGTACTTC. Translating gives CASSQAGTGSDEQYF. The rearrangement joins TRBV4-2 to TRBJ2-7; 9 positions match TRBD1. Germline V gene lookup returns CDR1 LGHNA and CDR2 YNFKEQ. The CDR3 has 15 amino acids. Trimming took 3 bases from V and 5 from J; bases not matched to a gene: 8.

This clonotype appeared a few times. The chain combines TRBV5-6 with TRBJ1-2; 9 nucleotides agree with TRBD1. Germline V gene data show CDR1 as SGHDT and CDR2 as YYEEEE. The CDR3 spans 15 residues. V lost 3 bases, J lost 6 bases, and 9 bases stayed unmatched. CDR3 protein: CASSSAGTGIDGYTF. Written as DNA, the CDR3 is TGTGCCAGCAGCTCCGCCGGGACAGGGATCGATGGCTACACCTTC.

This sequence joins TRBV28 and TRBJ2-7, with TRBD1 matching 7 bases. Germline V CDR1 and CDR2: MDHEN, SYDVKM. The CDR3 is 14 amino acids. V was clipped by 6 bases and J by 2 bases; unmatched bases: 7. The CDR3 sequence is CASRDRVPTYEQYF. Written as DNA, the CDR3 is TGTGCCAGCAGAGACAGGGTTCCAACCTACGAGCAGTACTTC.

This clonotype was recorded a few times. This chain joins TRBV4-3 and TRBJ2-1; TRBD1 aligns across 7 bases. Germline V gene sequence: CDR1 LGHNA, CDR2 YSLEER. The V gene end was trimmed by 0 bases and the J gene end by 7 bases; junction bases not matched to a gene: 6. The CDR3 sequence is 15 residues long. CDR3 region: CASSQDVTGWNEQFF. The CDR3 DNA reads as TGCGCCAGCAGCCAAGATGTGACAGGGTGGAATGAGCAGTTCTTC.

CDR3 loop: CASSPQRDETQYF. DNA of the CDR3: TGCGCCAGCAGCCCTCAGCGGGACGAGACCCAGTACTTC. The chain carries TRBV5-1 and TRBJ2-5; 7 nucleotides align to TRBD2. The germline gives CDR1 SGHRS, CDR2 YFSETQ. CDR3 length: 13 amino acids. V lost 4 bases, J lost 5 bases, and 5 bases stayed unmatched.

The rearrangement links TRBV20-1 to TRBJ2-7, with a tentative D call TRBD1 (6 bases). Germline values: CDR1 DFQATT, CDR2 SNEGSKA (reference sequence). V was cut by 3 bases and J by 3 bases, with 9 bases left in between. The CDR3 sequence is 12 residues long. The chain's CDR3 is CSASPQGYEQYF. For the CDR3, the DNA is TGCAGTGCTAGCCCACAGGGCTACGAGCAGTACTTC.

J is TRBJ1-1 and V is TRBV18; D is uncertain. Germline CDR1 reads KGHSH; CDR2 reads LQKENI. This CDR3 region has 14 residues. V gave up 6 bases and J gave up 1 base, with 12 bases separating them. CDR3: CASSAYGSNTEAFF. The CDR3 DNA follows: TGTGCCAGCTCGGCTTACGGATCGAACACTGAAGCTTTCTTT.

At least ten counts were recorded for this clonotype. The V call is TRBV29-1, the J call TRBJ1-1; 8 bases agree with TRBD1. The CDR3 spans 13 residues. CDR1 is SQVTM and CDR2 is ANQGSEA in the germline V gene. J lost 3 bases, V lost 7 bases, and 7 bases had no gene match. The CDR3 loop is CSAGRTGYTEAFF. DNA for the CDR3: TGCAGCGCCGGAAGGACAGGGTACACTGAAGCTTTCTTT.

The CDR3 sequence is CASSTRLAGVGEQFF. The CDR3 region has the DNA TGTGCCAGTAGTACCAGACTAGCGGGAGTCGGTGAGCAGTTCTTC. This chain connects TRBV19 to TRBJ2-1, with 12 bases aligning to TRBD2. J lost 9 bases, V lost 4 bases, and 7 bases had no gene match. This CDR3 has 15 amino acids. Per the germline V gene, CDR1 is LNHDA and CDR2 is SQIVND (reference sequence).

This clonotype was counted only a few times. The chain recombines TRBV28 with TRBJ1-2; D possibly corresponds to TRBD1 (5 bases). CDR3 size: 14 residues. V lost 2 bases to trimming and J lost 8 bases, with 15 bases between them. Germline CDR1 is MDHEN and CDR2 is SYDVKM. The CDR3 protein is CASSLGGAFNGYTF. Here the CDR3 DNA reads TGTGCCAGCAGTTTAGGAGGGGCGTTCAACGGCTACACCTTC.

This clonotype has a count of ten or more. V gene TRBV28 combines with J gene TRBJ2-1, with D possibly TRBD2 on 6 matching bases. The CDR3 has 14 amino acids. Trimming stripped 6 bases from V and 0 bases from J, with 9 bases between. Germline V gene data show CDR1 as MDHEN and CDR2 as SYDVKM. CDR3 residues: CASRRLGSYNEQFF. For the CDR3, the DNA is TGTGCCAGCAGGCGACTAGGCTCCTACAATGAGCAGTTCTTC.

Many counts were recorded for this clonotype. V and J are TRBV15 and TRBJ1-3, with 12 bases matching TRBD1. Germline V gene sequence: CDR1 LNHNV, CDR2 YYDKDF (reference sequence). Trimming removed 3 bases from V and 2 bases from J; junction bases left unmatched: 2. CDR3 length: 16 amino acids. The CDR3 nucleotides are TGTGCCACCAGCAGGGGGGACAGGGGGCCTGGAAACACCATATATTTT. Its translation: CATSRGDRGPGNTIYF.

This clonotype was detected a few times. V usage is TRBV6-2 or TRBV6-3 and J usage is TRBJ1-5; D possibly corresponds to TRBD1 (6 bases). Germline V gives CDR1 MNHEY, CDR2 SVGEGT. The CDR3 loop spans 17 amino acids. V lost 3 bases, J lost 3 bases, and 18 bases lay in between. The CDR3 DNA reads TGTGCCAGCAGTTATGATCGGAACAGGGCTTACAATCAGCCCCAGCATTTT. Its translation: CASSYDRNRAYNQPQHF.

This clonotype was counted between two and nine times. This rearrangement joins TRBV18 to TRBJ1-5, with a tentative D call TRBD1 (5 bases). CDR1 and CDR2 (germline): KGHSH, LQKENI. This CDR3 has 15 amino acids. The V and J ends lost 0 bases and 2 bases respectively, with 8 bases between them. CDR3 in amino acids: CASSPPGRGNQPQHF. CDR3 nucleotides: TGTGCCAGCTCACCACCGGGACGGGGCAATCAGCCCCAGCATTTT.

The gene calls are TRBV6-2 or TRBV6-3 and TRBJ2-1; no reliable D call. CDR3 size: 11 residues. V gave up 2 bases and J gave up 8 bases, with 4 bases separating them. Per the germline V gene, CDR1 is MNHEY and CDR2 is SVGEGT. The CDR3 loop reads CASSYGYEQFF. The CDR3 DNA follows: TGTGCCAGCAGTTACGGGTATGAGCAGTTCTTC.

V is TRBV12-3 or TRBV12-4 and J is TRBJ1-3; TRBD1 might be the D (6 bases). V was pared by 5 bases and J by 2 bases, with 10 bases between. The CDR3 runs to 14 residues. CDR3 DNA sequence: TGTGCCAGCAGTCCACAGGGAACTGGAAACACCATATATTTT. Translation gives CASSPQGTGNTIYF.

The chain joins TRBV5-1 to TRBJ2-7; D is perhaps TRBD2 (5 bases). Trimming removed 0 bases at V and 3 bases at J, with 7 bases between. Germline V gene sequence: CDR1 SGHRS, CDR2 YFSETQ. The CDR3 contains 13 residues. The CDR3 DNA sequence: TGCGCCAGCAGCTTGGCACGGGACTACGAGCAGTACTTC. As protein: CASSLARDYEQYF.

This chain joins TRBV7-2 and TRBJ2-7, with TRBD1 matching over 7 bases. J was trimmed by 6 bases and V by 4 bases; bases with no gene match: 9. Germline V lookup: CDR1 SGHTA, CDR2 FQGNSA. The CDR3 loop spans 14 amino acids. DNA for the CDR3: TGTGCCAGCAGCTCCGGGACAGTAAGGATCGAGCAGTACTTC. Its translation: CASSSGTVRIEQYF.

This sequence joins TRBV28 and TRBJ2-7; a weak D match, TRBD1 (6 bases). The germline V gene encodes CDR1 MDHEN and CDR2 SYDVKM. The CDR3 extends over 20 amino acids. V dropped 5 bases and J dropped 3 bases, with 32 bases sitting between them. The CDR3 is CASSTSWPARGPVQRYEQYF. CDR3 DNA sequence: TGTGCCAGCAGTACCAGTTGGCCAGCCAGGGGACCCGTCCAGCGCTACGAGCAGTACTTC. The full variable domain, rest sourced from reference TRBV28 and TRBJ2-7, is DVKVTQSSRYLVKRTGEKVFLECVQDMDHENMFWYRQDPGLGLRLIYFSYDVKMKEKGDIPEGYSVSREKKERFSLILESASTNQTSMYLCASSTSWPARGPVQRYEQYFGPGTRLTVT.

With respect to this clonotype: Germline and junction disagree at one end, which may indicate a read error. The genes are TRBV11-2 and TRBJ2-3, with TRBD2 matching 14 bases. CDR1 is SGHAT and CDR2 is FQNNGV in the germline V gene. CDR3 length equals 17 residues. The CDR3 reads CATSPKTGTSGGDTQYF. Here the CDR3 DNA reads TGTGCCACCAGCCCGAAGACCGGGACTAGCGGGGGAGATACGCAGTATTTT.

The CDR3 DNA sequence: TGTGCCAGCAGCTCAGACAGTAGCGGGCGGAAGGACATTCAGTACTTC. It specifies CASSSDSSGRKDIQYF. The rearrangement uses TRBV11-1 and TRBJ2-4; the match to TRBD2 covers 7 bases. CDR3 length: 16 residues. The V gene end was trimmed by 4 bases and the J gene end by 8 bases; junction bases not matched to a gene: 14. The germline V gene encodes CDR1 SGHAT and CDR2 FQDESV (reference sequence).

This chain joins TRBV9 and TRBJ2-2; D ambiguous. CDR1 and CDR2 from the germline V gene are SGDLS and YYNGEE. V shed 0 bases and J shed 7 bases, with 4 bases lying between them. The CDR3 has 12 residues. The CDR3 bases are TGTGCCAGCAGCGTAGAGGGCGGGGAGCTGTTTTTT. The encoded protein is CASSVEGGELFF.

This chain links TRBV6-1 with TRBJ1-2, with D possibly TRBD1 on 5 matching bases. With 0 bases removed from V and 5 bases from J, the gap between germline ends came to 10 bases. Germline CDR1 is MNHNS and CDR2 is SASEGT. The CDR3 is 14 amino acids. CDR3 in amino acids: CASSEAGTRYGYTF. CDR3 in DNA: TGTGCCAGCAGTGAAGCTGGGACTCGGTATGGCTACACCTTC.